One sample yielded the 24 T cell receptor beta chains listed below, sequenced in a study of a mutant IDH1 vaccine in newly diagnosed glioma. As for time point: week 5, during vaccination. Doses consisted of 300 ug of mutant IDH1 20-mer peptide each, paired with topical imiquimod. These TCRs are of unknown antigen specificity. The data were produced by immunoSEQ multiplex PCR, yet TCRdb's version contains in-frame clones alone and is incomplete. The sample includes 25,000 to 30,000 clones, around 90% of them seen just once. The sequenced sample was PBMCs, obtained from a glioma patient whose treatment included an IDH1 peptide vaccine. The receptors come from a young man with glioma.

The rearrangement links TRBV6-5 to TRBJ2-1; a possible D gene is TRBD1 (6 bases). The V gene's germline CDR1 is MNHEY and CDR2 SVGAGI. The CDR3 has 14 residues. V lost 2 bases, J lost 8 bases, and 13 bases lay in between. In DNA, the CDR3 is TGTGCCAGCAGTTACGTTGCAGGGGACGATGAGCAGTTCTTC. Protein: CASSYVAGDDEQFF.

The rearrangement uses TRBV5-4 and TRBJ2-3, with TRBD2 identical over 11 bases. CDR1 is SGHNT and CDR2 is YYREEE in the germline V gene (reference sequence). The CDR3 runs to 18 residues. With 4 bases clipped from V and 0 bases from J, the junction kept 10 bases outside the gene matches. The CDR3 DNA reads as TGTGCCAGCAGCGTTCTAGCGGGAGGCCTTTTTAGCACAGATACGCAGTATTTT. It translates to CASSVLAGGLFSTDTQYF.

The gene calls are TRBV19 and TRBJ2-2; a weak D match, TRBD2 (6 bases). Germline assignment: CDR1 LNHDA and CDR2 SQIVND (reference sequence). V dropped 1 base and J dropped 7 bases, with 16 bases sitting between them. The CDR3 loop spans 16 amino acids. CDR3 bases: TGTGCCAGTAGTATAGTGGCGGGACTGGGGCGCGGGGAGCTGTTTTTT. Protein product: CASSIVAGLGRGELFF.

The rearrangement joins TRBV4-2 to TRBJ2-7, with 11 nucleotides matching TRBD2. The germline V gene encodes CDR1 LGHNA and CDR2 YNFKEQ. The J segment lost 4 bases and the V segment lost 0 bases, leaving 5 bases of the junction unmatched. The CDR3 runs to 16 residues. CDR3 region: CASSQDTSGRGYEQYF. The CDR3 region has the DNA TGTGCCAGCAGCCAAGATACTAGCGGGAGAGGATACGAGCAGTACTTC.

This chain uses TRBV19 with TRBJ1-1, with D maybe TRBD1 (5 bases). Trimming took 5 bases from V and 7 from J, leaving 14 bases between them. The CDR3 length is 13 residues. The germline CDR1 and CDR2 sequences are LNHDA and SQIVND (reference sequence). The CDR3 sequence: CASSPTGRDEAFF. CDR3 sequence (DNA): TGTGCCAGTAGTCCCACAGGAAGGGATGAAGCTTTCTTT.

The chain links TRBV5-6 to TRBJ2-3; 8 nucleotides line up with TRBD2. The CDR3 sequence is 17 residues long. Germline V gene data show CDR1 as SGHDT and CDR2 as YYEEEE. V lost 0 bases and J lost 1; bases outside the gene matches: 7. The CDR3 reads CASSLEKAGVGTDTQYF. As DNA, the CDR3 is TGTGCCAGCAGCTTGGAGAAAGCGGGAGTCGGCACAGATACGCAGTATTTT.

This clone was seen just once. The chain is built from TRBV7-9 and TRBJ2-7; D might be TRBD2 (6 bases). V gave up 5 bases and J gave up 5 bases, with 13 bases separating them. Per the germline V gene, CDR1 is SEHNR and CDR2 is FQNEAQ (reference sequence). This CDR3 spans 13 amino acids. The CDR3 nucleotides read TGTGCCAGCAGCACTAAGACTAGGGACGAGCAGTACTTC. It specifies CASSTKTRDEQYF.

The V and J genes are TRBV7-9 and TRBJ2-3, with 7 bases lining up with TRBD2. J lost 4 bases, V lost 5 bases, and 12 bases had no gene match. Germline CDR1 and CDR2: SEHNR and FQNEAQ (reference sequence). This CDR3 spans 16 amino acids. CDR3 bases: TGTGCCAGCAGCATAATTAGCGGGTTGACGGCAGATACGCAGTATTTT. Translating it yields CASSIISGLTADTQYF.

Comments on this clone: The germline gene is not matched at one end of the junction; a read error may be the cause. The genes are TRBV7-7 and TRBJ2-2; the D gene could be TRBD1 or TRBD2 (5 bases each). This CDR3 has 16 amino acids. The germline CDR1 and CDR2 sequences are SSHAT and FNYEAQ (reference sequence). Here the CDR3 DNA reads TGTGCTAGCAGCCGTACTGGGACGGGGAGACCCGGGGAGCTGTTTTTT. This codes for CASSRTGTGRPGELFF.

J is TRBJ2-2 and V is TRBV5-1, with 7 nucleotides matching TRBD2. With V trimmed by 3 bases and J by 0 bases, 5 bases remained unmatched. The CDR3 consists of 16 residues. Germline V gene sequence: CDR1 SGHRS, CDR2 YFSETQ. For the CDR3, the DNA is TGCGCCAGCAGCTGGGGAGGGTCCGCGAACACCGGGGAGCTGTTTTTT. It specifies CASSWGGSANTGELFF.

The gene calls are TRBV6-5 and TRBJ2-7; maybe TRBD2 (5 bases). Germline CDR1 and CDR2: MNHEY and SVGAGI. The ends were cut back, 0 bases at V and 3 bases at J, with 6 bases in the middle. The CDR3 runs 13 residues. The CDR3 spells CASSYSRGYEQYF. CDR3 DNA sequence: TGTGCCAGCAGTTACTCCCGGGGCTACGAGCAGTACTTC.

A word on this clone: One junction end disagrees with the germline gene, perhaps due to a read error. This chain joins TRBV30 and TRBJ2-5; the D gene could be TRBD1 or TRBD2 (5 bases each). This CDR3 spans 13 amino acids. Germline CDR1 GTSNPN, CDR2 SVGIG (reference sequence). The DNA of the CDR3 is TGTGCCTGGAGTCATACCAAGGGGACCAACCAGGACTTC. Encoded protein: CAWSHTKGTNQDF.

The chain employs TRBV5-1 and TRBJ1-1; no definite D call. This CDR3 region has 14 residues. The V end was cut by 0 bases, the J end by 1 base, with 7 bases between. Germline-derived CDR1 and CDR2 are SGHRS and YFSETQ. CDR3 sequence (DNA): TGCGCCAGCAGCTTGGGTAAAGCGAACACTGAAGCTTTCTTT. Its translation is CASSLGKANTEAFF.

The CDR3 loop is CASSIFAGAGNTIYF. The CDR3 coding sequence is TGTGCCAGTAGTATATTCGCCGGAGCGGGAAACACCATATATTTT. V gene TRBV19 combines with J gene TRBJ1-3; D not certain. CDR3 length: 15 amino acids. V lost 2 bases, J lost 4 bases, and 12 bases lay in between. Per the germline V gene, CDR1 is LNHDA and CDR2 is SQIVND (reference sequence).

The J gene is TRBJ2-6, the V gene TRBV7-2; D unresolved. CDR1 and CDR2 from the germline V gene are SGHTA and FQGNSA. Trimming stripped 8 bases from V and 2 bases from J, with 7 bases between. The CDR3 totals 13 residues. CDR3 DNA: TGTGCCAGCCGCAGTCCTGGGGCCAACGTCCTGACTTTC. It encodes CASRSPGANVLTF. Full variable domain (outside the CDR3, taken from reference TRBV7-2 and TRBJ2-6): GAGVSQSPSNKVTEKGKDVELRCDPISGHTALYWYRQSLGQGLEFLIYFQGNSAPDKSGLPSDRFSAERTGGSVSTLTIQRTQQEDSAVYLCASRSPGANVLTFGAGSRLTVL.

The CDR3 sequence is CASSFGHSYEQYF. The DNA of the CDR3 is TGTGCCAGCAGCTTCGGGCACTCCTACGAGCAGTACTTC. The chain couples TRBV7-2 to TRBJ2-7; D gene unclear. Germline assignment: CDR1 SGHTA and CDR2 FQGNSA. Trimming took off 3 bases at V and 0 bases at J, with 6 bases between the two ends. The CDR3 consists of 13 residues.

This clone was detected once. The chain is built from TRBV14 and TRBJ1-1, with a tentative D call TRBD1 (5 bases). Looked up from germline, CDR1 is SGHDN and CDR2 is FVKESK. V gave up 4 bases and J gave up 10 bases, with 16 bases separating them. The CDR3 length is 13 residues. The CDR3 spells CASSPREPQGAFF. The CDR3 coding sequence is TGTGCCAGCAGCCCCAGGGAACCTCAAGGAGCTTTCTTT.

This clone showed up just once. This chain links TRBV29-1 with TRBJ1-2; TRBD1 matches at 10 bases. Germline V lookup: CDR1 SQVTM, CDR2 ANQGSEA. This CDR3 is built from 14 residues. The V and J ends lost 4 bases and 0 bases, in that order; junction bases with no gene match: 2. The CDR3 sequence: CSVGGQGANYGYTF. CDR3 DNA sequence: TGCAGCGTTGGAGGACAGGGGGCTAACTATGGCTACACCTTC.

A note on this clone: An end of the junction differs from the germline gene, which may be a read error. The V and J genes are TRBV6-1 and TRBJ1-1, with D unresolved. The CDR3 runs 18 residues. Germline V gives CDR1 MNHNS, CDR2 SASEGT. The CDR3 DNA reads TGTGCCAGCCGTGACGAAGGACGGACGGCTAGGACGGACACTGAAGCTTTCTTT. Translation gives CASRDEGRTARTDTEAFF.

This clone was counted a single time. The gene calls are TRBV9 and TRBJ2-7, with D hard to call. CDR1 is SGDLS and CDR2 is YYNGEE in the germline V gene. CDR3 size: 11 residues. With 3 bases removed from V and 5 bases from J, the gap between germline ends came to 6 bases. CDR3 nucleotides: TGTGCCAGCAGCGAGCTGGACGAGCAGTACTTC. Protein: CASSELDEQYF.

The chain combines TRBV6-5 with TRBJ2-7, with D perhaps TRBD1 or TRBD2 (5 bases each). Germline CDR1 is MNHEY and CDR2 is SVGAGI. There are 15 residues in the CDR3. V lost 6 bases and J lost 1, with 16 bases in between. The CDR3 bases are TGTGCCAGCAGCAGAACCGGGACGGTATCCTACGAGCAGTACTTC. It is translated as CASSRTGTVSYEQYF.

The rearrangement uses TRBV13 and TRBJ2-7; TRBD1 matches 11 bases. The CDR3 loop spans 14 amino acids. Trimming cost V 4 bases and J 4 bases; bases outside gene matches: 3. Germline lookup yields CDR1 PRHDT and CDR2 FYEKMQ (reference sequence). This CDR3 is CASSSRDRGYEQYF. CDR3 sequence (DNA): TGTGCCAGCAGCTCCCGGGACAGGGGGTACGAGCAGTACTTC.

The chain uses TRBV9 and TRBJ2-2; 12 nucleotides agree with TRBD2. This CDR3 has 19 residues. Per the germline V gene, CDR1 is SGDLS and CDR2 is YYNGEE. The V gene end was trimmed by 3 bases and the J gene end by 4 bases; junction bases not matched to a gene: 13. CDR3 nucleotide sequence: TGTGCCAGCAGCGGAGCCTTGGGGACTAGCGGGCGACGCACCGGGGAGCTGTTTTTT. Encoded protein: CASSGALGTSGRRTGELFF.

This clone is labeled large. CDR3 DNA: TGTGCCAGCAGCTTAGCGGGGACTAGCGGGAGGGACAATGAGCAGTTCTTC. This gives the protein CASSLAGTSGRDNEQFF. V gene TRBV7-9 combines with J gene TRBJ2-1; the match to TRBD2 covers 16 bases. Germline-derived CDR1 and CDR2 are SEHNR and FQNEAQ (reference sequence). The CDR3 is 17 amino acids. V gave up 0 bases and J gave up 5 bases; unmatched junction bases: 1.